This T cell receptor beta chain was sequenced during a study of blood T cell repertoires in COVID-19. Germline V gives CDR1 MNHEY, CDR2 SMNVEV (reference sequence). CDR3 size: 13 residues. V lost 5 bases and J lost 3, with 5 bases in between. Data came from immunoSEQ multiplex PCR; TCRdb stores just in-frame clones and leaves some out. Of fewer than 150,000 clones listed, almost 85% were seen once; the top ten hold 2.5% to 3.5%. This receptor was obtained from a man in his forties or fifties with acute or convalescent COVID-19. The chain uses TRBV27 and TRBJ1-6; unclear D gene. The material sequenced was peripheral blood. The CDR3 spells CASSPNYNSPLHF. The CDR3 nucleotides read TGTGCCAGCAGTCCAAACTATAATTCACCCCTCCACTTT.